This TCR beta chain is drawn from a study of cytomegalovirus exposure and HLA in healthy donors. Study context: Early released data comprised 80 million or so unique TCRs from HLA-typed donors.

With 60 Vbeta and 13 Jbeta primers, the PCR was carried out. Generated by immunoSEQ multiplex PCR, the TCRdb table keeps only in-frame clones and is missing some. The data show around 130,000 clones, around 77% seen once. This CDR3 region has 13 residues. The V gene's germline CDR1 is MNHNS and CDR2 SASEGT. Trimming removed 7 bases from V and 3 bases from J, with 12 bases in between. Nominally healthy donors provided the samples, though records likely missed some immune exposures. Study conclusions and caveats: Being indistinguishable, some V segments were excluded, TRBV6-2 and TRBV6-3 among them. Common viral pathogens were later found to be apparently linked to several of the most significant clusters.

Worth noting for this clone: Its antigen is still unknown.

The rearrangement joins TRBV6-1 to TRBJ1-1; the D gene is possibly TRBD1 (6 bases). The sample was PBMCs. The clonotype originates from a man aged 50-59 years in good health and CMV-seronegative. As DNA, the CDR3 is TGTGCCAGCACCCTAGGGGGGGACACTGAAGCTTTCTTT. Amino acid sequence: CASTLGGDTEAFF.